This TCR beta chain comes out of a study of T cell repertoires in cytomegalovirus infection. Study-level background: Public signatures in TCR beta pointed to CMV infection and matching HLA type. Study conclusions and caveats: Dominating the ex vivo response were TCR beta clonotypes that were CMV-specific and HLA-C-restricted.

From the reads, TCRdb called clonotypes with MiXCR, one entry per CDR3 protein. The sample holds about 490,000 distinct CDR3 sequences; 15% to 20% are singletons and the top ten take roughly 25%. V lost 6 bases, J lost 5 bases, and 10 bases stayed unmatched. The CDR3 has 15 amino acids. CDR1 and CDR2 (germline): DFQATT, SNEGSKA (reference sequence). This clonotype was counted a few times. Its antigen remains unknown. The specimen was CD8+ T cells from PBMCs. This sequence originates from a human donor in good health (CMV status not recorded). Some clones in this sample may be carry-over from other donors' samples. The chain links TRBV20-1 to TRBJ2-2; TRBD1 matches 9 bases. The CDR3 nucleotides read TGCAGTGCCTGGCCCAGGACAGGGGATACCGGGGAGCTGTTTTTT. Translation: CSAWPRTGDTGELFF.